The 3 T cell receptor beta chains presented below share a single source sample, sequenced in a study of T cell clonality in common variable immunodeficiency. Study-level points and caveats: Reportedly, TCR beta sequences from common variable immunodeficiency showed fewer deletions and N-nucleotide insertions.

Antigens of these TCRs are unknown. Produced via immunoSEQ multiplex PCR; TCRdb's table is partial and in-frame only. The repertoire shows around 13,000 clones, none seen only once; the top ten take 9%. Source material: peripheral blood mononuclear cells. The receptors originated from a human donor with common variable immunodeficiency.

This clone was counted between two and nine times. The CDR3 protein is CASSPPGTGGNEQFF. CDR3 DNA (partial): TGTGCCAGCAGCCCTCCCGGGACAGGGGGGAATGAG. The V gene is TRBV11-1, the J gene TRBJ2-1, with 11 bases aligning to TRBD1. The read terminates 3 residues ahead of where the CDR3 ends, so the germline J gene completes it. Germline V gives CDR1 SGHAT, CDR2 FQDESV (reference sequence). Trimming removed 5 bases from V and 7 bases from J; junction bases left unmatched: 7. The CDR3 extends over 15 amino acids.

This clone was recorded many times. The CDR3 sequence: CATKPGLAGGTTTGELFF. CDR3 bases read: TGCGCCACCAAACCAGGGCTAGCGGGGGGAACGACGACCGGGGAG. The chain couples TRBV10-1 to TRBJ2-2; 11 positions match TRBD2. With the read ending 3 residues before the CDR3 end, the germline J gene is used to fill in that end. V lost 10 bases and J lost 5; bases outside the gene matches: 18. The CDR3 is 18 amino acids. Germline CDR1 reads WNHNN; CDR2 reads SYGVQD (reference sequence).

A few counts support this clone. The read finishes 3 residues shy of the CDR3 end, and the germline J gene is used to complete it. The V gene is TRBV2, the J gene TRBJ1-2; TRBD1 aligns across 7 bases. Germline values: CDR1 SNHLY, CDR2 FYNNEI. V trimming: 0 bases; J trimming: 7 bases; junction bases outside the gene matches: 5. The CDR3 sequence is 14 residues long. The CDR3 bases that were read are TGTGCCAGCAGTGAAGCGTGGAACAGGGGTGGC. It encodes CASSEAWNRGG. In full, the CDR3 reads CASSEAWNRGGYTF.